Each of the 25 T cell receptor beta chains below was sequenced from the same sample in a study of blood T cell repertoires in COVID-19. TCRdb's table, derived via immunoSEQ multiplex PCR, lists solely in-frame clones and lacks some. Of tens of thousands of clones detected, 89% appear once; the ten largest clones hold 10% to 15%. Sequencing was carried out using peripheral blood. Receptors originate from a man aged 70 or older with active or convalescent COVID-19.

The CDR3 region has the DNA TGTGCCAGCAGCACGGGGGGTCTGGGGACTGAAGCTTTCTTT. Protein: CASSTGGLGTEAFF. The chain uses TRBV9 and TRBJ1-1; D is perhaps TRBD1 (5 bases). Germline V gives CDR1 SGDLS, CDR2 YYNGEE. The CDR3 covers 14 residues. Trimming stripped 4 bases from V and 5 bases from J, with 15 bases between.

The V and J genes are TRBV3-1 (or the pseudogene TRBV3-2) and TRBJ1-2; D gene uncertain. Trimming left V 0 bases short and J 8 bases short, with 10 bases between. The V gene's germline CDR1 is LGHDT and CDR2 YNNKEL (reference sequence). The CDR3 loop spans 13 amino acids. This chain's CDR3 is CASSQDLSQGYTF. For the CDR3, the DNA is TGTGCCAGCAGCCAAGATCTGTCTCAGGGCTACACCTTC.

The V gene is TRBV11-2, the J gene TRBJ1-2, with D possibly being TRBD1 (6 bases). Germline lookup yields CDR1 SGHAT and CDR2 FQNNGV. This CDR3 comprises 13 residues. V dropped 5 bases and J dropped 4 bases, with 11 bases sitting between them. The CDR3 DNA sequence: TGTGCCAGCAGCGTAGGGGGAGGCTATGGCTACACCTTC. Protein: CASSVGGGYGYTF.

The CDR3 DNA sequence: TGTGCCAGCTCACAGGGGTATGGAGTCTATGGCTACACCTTC. Its protein product is CASSQGYGVYGYTF. The chain is built from TRBV18 and TRBJ1-2; D might be TRBD1 (5 bases). CDR1 and CDR2 (germline): KGHSH, LQKENI. The V end was cut by 4 bases, the J end by 4 bases, with 13 bases between. The CDR3 spans 14 residues.

The chain uses TRBV3-1 (or the pseudogene TRBV3-2) and TRBJ2-7, with 8 bases that match TRBD1. V was clipped by 1 base and J by 5 bases; unmatched bases: 7. The CDR3 extends over 15 amino acids. CDR1 and CDR2 (germline): LGHDT, YNNKEL (reference sequence). In DNA form, the CDR3 reads TGTGCCAGCAGCCAAGGTTCACAGGGGGTTAACGAGCAGTACTTC. Translation gives CASSQGSQGVNEQYF.

The chain couples TRBV9 to TRBJ2-2; 11 nucleotides match TRBD1. CDR1 and CDR2 from the germline V gene are SGDLS and YYNGEE. The junction had 1 base not matched to a gene; V was cut back by 3 bases and J by 0 bases. CDR3 length: 16 residues. The CDR3 bases are TGTGCCAGCAGCGGGACAGGGGGCGCGAACACCGGGGAGCTGTTTTTT. Protein: CASSGTGGANTGELFF.

The chain employs TRBV18 and TRBJ1-6; 9 nucleotides agree with TRBD1. Unmatched junction bases numbered 11, after V lost 0 bases and J lost 8 bases. The CDR3 loop spans 18 amino acids. The germline CDR1 and CDR2 sequences are KGHSH and LQKENI. In DNA form, the CDR3 reads TGTGCCAGCTCACCACCGGACCGGGACAGGGTACGCGATTCACCCCTCCACTTT. Encoded protein: CASSPPDRDRVRDSPLHF.

CDR3 sequence reads: CAISGDRAEKLFF. The CDR3 nucleotides read TGTGCCATCAGTGGGGACAGGGCTGAAAAACTGTTTTTT. V usage is TRBV10-3 and J usage is TRBJ1-4, with 9 bases aligning to TRBD1. The junction had 1 base not matched to a gene; V was cut back by 4 bases and J by 7 bases. Germline V gene lookup returns CDR1 ENHRY and CDR2 SYGVKD. The CDR3 is 13 amino acids.

The chain carries TRBV7-2 and TRBJ2-1; TRBD2 agrees at 7 bases. Germline assignment: CDR1 SGHTA and CDR2 FQGNSA. The J segment lost 9 bases and the V segment lost 3 bases, leaving 8 bases of the junction unmatched. The CDR3 consists of 14 residues. DNA for the CDR3: TGTGCCAGCAGCTTCCGGCGGGAGAGCAGTGAGCAGTTCTTC. Its translation: CASSFRRESSEQFF. Looking up the rest from reference TRBV7-2 and TRBJ2-1 gives the full variable domain: GAGVSQSPSNKVTEKGKDVELRCDPISGHTALYWYRQSLGQGLEFLIYFQGNSAPDKSGLPSDRFSAERTGGSVSTLTIQRTQQEDSAVYLCASSFRRESSEQFFGPGTRLTVL.

This clone has just one count. This chain connects TRBV2 to TRBJ1-1; D perhaps matches TRBD1 (6 bases). The V end was cut by 8 bases, the J end by 11 bases, with 18 bases between. CDR1 SNHLY and CDR2 FYNNEI come from the germline V gene. The CDR3 contains 12 residues. CDR3 DNA sequence: TGTGCCAGCTCTACCATGAACAGGGATGCTTTCTTT. Amino acid sequence: CASSTMNRDAFF.

The gene calls are TRBV4-3 and TRBJ1-2; maybe TRBD1 (5 bases). Germline CDR1 and CDR2: LGHNA and YSLEER. The V gene lost 0 bases and the J gene lost 4 bases, with 12 bases spanning the gap. The CDR3 spans 15 residues. CDR3 region: CASSQDFGHTYGYTF. In nucleotides, the CDR3 is TGCGCCAGCAGCCAAGATTTTGGACACACCTATGGCTACACCTTC.

This chain joins TRBV3-1 (or the pseudogene TRBV3-2) and TRBJ1-2; D gene unclear. CDR3 length equals 12 residues. CDR1 is LGHDT, CDR2 YNNKEL, per germline (reference sequence). V was shortened by 4 bases and J by 2 bases, with 5 bases between the two germline ends. In nucleotides, the CDR3 is TGTGCCAGCAGCCGGCCGAACTATGGCTACACCTTC. This translates into CASSRPNYGYTF.

The chain recombines TRBV30 with TRBJ2-1; possible D gene TRBD2, 6 bases. This CDR3 comprises 16 residues. Per germline, CDR1 GTSNPN and CDR2 SVGIG (reference sequence). Trimming took 1 base from V and 8 from J, leaving 21 bases between them. CDR3 DNA sequence: TGTGCCTGGAGTGCCTTTCGCGGGGTTGGAGTGGATGAGCAGTTCTTC. Encoded protein: CAWSAFRGVGVDEQFF.

The chain combines TRBV9 with TRBJ2-7, with 8 bases fitting TRBD2. Germline CDR1 reads SGDLS; CDR2 reads YYNGEE. CDR3 length: 14 residues. The J segment lost 7 bases and the V segment lost 0 bases, leaving 6 bases of the junction unmatched. CDR3 residues: CASSVAGGPGEQYF. The CDR3 DNA reads TGTGCCAGCAGCGTAGCGGGGGGGCCGGGAGAGCAGTACTTC.

The chain is built from TRBV2 and TRBJ1-3; D remains unclear. The CDR3 sequence is 17 residues long. Germline CDR1 is SNHLY and CDR2 is FYNNEI. With 1 base removed from V and 0 bases from J, the gap between germline ends came to 13 bases. The CDR3 sequence: CASSEGAGFSSGNTIYF. DNA of the CDR3: TGTGCCAGCAGTGAAGGGGCTGGGTTCAGCTCTGGAAACACCATATATTTT.

The rearrangement joins TRBV4-1 to TRBJ1-1; 9 positions match TRBD1. The CDR3 is 16 amino acids. V shed 1 base, J shed 0 bases, and the junction held 3 bases outside the gene matches. Germline V gene data show CDR1 as MGHRA and CDR2 as YSYEKL. This CDR3 reads CASSQGRDRVNTEAFF. Written as DNA, the CDR3 is TGCGCCAGCAGCCAAGGACGGGACAGGGTGAACACTGAAGCTTTCTTT.

V and J are TRBV19 and TRBJ2-2, with TRBD2 identical over 7 bases. Germline assignment: CDR1 LNHDA and CDR2 SQIVND (reference sequence). The length of the CDR3 is 16 residues. Trimming removed 3 bases from V and 4 bases from J; junction bases left unmatched: 8. The CDR3 sequence: CASSMSRGVFTGELFF. CDR3 DNA sequence: TGTGCCAGTAGTATGTCACGGGGGGTATTCACCGGGGAGCTGTTTTTT.

This chain uses TRBV5-8 with TRBJ1-4; 11 positions agree with TRBD1. The CDR3 is made up of 17 amino acids. Germline CDR1 SGHTS, CDR2 YDEGEE. V trimming: 4 bases; J trimming: 8 bases; junction bases outside the gene matches: 13. The CDR3 region has the DNA TGTGCCAGCAGCCCCGGGACAGGGGGTACTATGTCGGAAAAACTGTTTTTT. This sequence encodes CASSPGTGGTMSEKLFF.

The chain recombines TRBV10-3 with TRBJ1-2, with 9 nucleotides matching TRBD1. Losses at the gene ends were 11 bases for V and 6 bases for J; bases not matched to a gene: 13. The CDR3 has 14 residues. Germline lookup yields CDR1 ENHRY and CDR2 SYGVKD. CDR3 sequence reads: CAAEGTGTFDGYTF. The CDR3 DNA is TGTGCCGCCGAAGGGACAGGGACGTTCGATGGCTACACCTTC.

This clone has a single count. The V call is TRBV11-2, the J call TRBJ1-5; 7 bases are shared with TRBD1. With 1 base clipped from V and 8 bases from J, the junction kept 5 bases outside the gene matches. This CDR3 has 14 residues. CDR1 SGHAT and CDR2 FQNNGV come from the germline V gene. The CDR3 loop is CASSLGKGAKPQHF. For the CDR3, the DNA is TGTGCCAGCAGCTTAGGAAAGGGGGCGAAGCCCCAGCATTTT.

V is TRBV5-1 and J is TRBJ2-3; TRBD1 aligns across 8 bases. The germline V gene has CDR1 SGHRS and CDR2 YFSETQ. Trimming took 0 bases from V and 2 from J; bases not matched to a gene: 5. There are 16 residues in the CDR3. For the CDR3, the DNA is TGCGCCAGCAGCTTGGGACAGGGGCCATCCACAGATACGCAGTATTTT. Translating gives CASSLGQGPSTDTQYF. Together with reference TRBV5-1 and TRBJ2-3, the CDR3 gives the full variable domain: KAGVTQTPRYLIKTRGQQVTLSCSPISGHRSVSWYQQTPGQGLQFLFEYFSETQRNKGNFPGRFSGRQFSNSRSEMNVSTLELGDSALYLCASSLGQGPSTDTQYFGPGTRLTVL.

This clone came up a few times. The chain combines TRBV4-1 with TRBJ1-1, with 8 nucleotides matching TRBD1. Looked up from germline, CDR1 is MGHRA and CDR2 is YSYEKL. The CDR3 has 15 residues. The V gene end was trimmed by 3 bases and the J gene end by 1 base; junction bases not matched to a gene: 4. Written as DNA, the CDR3 is TGCGCCAGCAGCCATCACGGACAGGGGAACACTGAAGCTTTCTTT. As protein: CASSHHGQGNTEAFF.

The genes are TRBV19 and TRBJ1-3; 9 bases line up with TRBD1. V shed 7 bases, J shed 0 bases, and the junction held 10 bases outside the gene matches. The CDR3 length is 17 residues. Germline lookup yields CDR1 LNHDA and CDR2 SQIVND (reference sequence). The CDR3 sequence: CASILTGGVFSGNTIYF. CDR3 bases: TGTGCCAGTATCCTGACAGGGGGAGTTTTCTCTGGAAACACCATATATTTT.

The CDR3 DNA is TGTGCCAGCAGAACAGGGCTAGCTGGAAACACCATATATTTT. Protein sequence: CASRTGLAGNTIYF. This chain joins TRBV6-5 and TRBJ1-3; D is possibly TRBD1 (6 bases). The V end lost 6 bases, the J end lost 2 bases, and 11 bases lay between the germline ends. Germline lookup yields CDR1 MNHEY and CDR2 SVGAGI. This CDR3 is built from 14 residues.

The CDR3: CASSPLGLNTEAFF. CDR3 bases: TGTGCCAGCAGCCCCCTGGGGCTGAACACTGAAGCTTTCTTT. The rearrangement joins TRBV7-6 to TRBJ1-1, with D possibly TRBD1 on 5 matching bases. V was pared by 5 bases and J by 0 bases, with 10 bases between. This CDR3 comprises 14 residues. In germline, CDR1 is SGHVS, CDR2 FNYEAQ.